Many counts were recorded for the clone carrying this T cell receptor beta chain. The data originate from a study of T cells after yellow fever vaccination. Generation of TCR cDNA used 5'RACE template switching (which added a universal primer site and UMIs). In TCRdb, the 5' RACE reads were re-called with MiXCR into one record per CDR3 protein. The repertoire has about 120,000 distinct CDR3 sequences, 7.2% of them found once; the top ten carry 2.7%. The germline CDR1 and CDR2 sequences are DFQATT and SNEGSKA (reference sequence). V shed 2 bases and J shed 1 base, with 2 bases lying between them. CDR3 length: 11 amino acids.

This TCR derives from a man younger than 30 who received the YFV17D yellow fever vaccine. The source was CD4+ T cells sorted from PBMCs, collected 45 days after the first yellow fever vaccination. The J gene is TRBJ2-5, the V gene TRBV20-1; D remains ambiguous. The CDR3 region is CSARSQETQYF. The DNA for the CDR3 is TGCAGTGCTAGATCCCAAGAGACCCAGTACTTC.